This T cell receptor beta chain was captured in a study of regulatory T cells in long-lasting Graves disease. This clonotype was seen repeatedly, ten times or more. For TCR beta, libraries came from iRepertoire HTBI primers and Arm-PCR of CDR3 regions. TCRdb passed the multiplex PCR reads through MiXCR, listing each CDR3 protein once. Among hundreds of thousands of distinct CDR3 sequences listed, less than 25% were seen once. The CDR3 is 15 amino acids. From germline, CDR1 is MNHNS and CDR2 SASEGT. After removal of 6 bases from V and 0 bases from J, the junction contained 5 bases not matched to a gene. Time point specified: persistent/refractory GD, antithyroid drugs over 5 years with positive TRAb. The TCR library was prepared using RNA isolated from PBMCs. A blood draw put 8.5 to 10 milliliters of peripheral blood into EDTA tubes.

The specimen comprised peripheral blood mononuclear cells (PBMCs), sampled when the disease was refractory, from a patient treated with antithyroid drugs. The sequence derives from a female donor with Graves disease. The V gene is TRBV6-1, the J gene TRBJ2-5, with 9 bases aligning to TRBD1. The CDR3 loop is CASRTTGGNQETQYF. CDR3 in DNA: TGTGCCAGCAGGACGACAGGGGGGAACCAAGAGACCCAGTACTTC.